This T cell receptor (beta chain) was sequenced during a study of blood T cells in healthy people across ages. General study results and limits: Since the PBMCs were unsorted, naive and antigen-experienced cells could not be conclusively compared. The recorded TCR beta diversity per million T cells decreased in a roughly linear manner with age.

CDR1 and CDR2 from the germline V gene are SGHRS and YFSETQ. Between the trimmed V and J ends, which lost 3 bases and 4 bases, there was a span of 19 bases. The CDR3 sequence is 16 residues long. It was with a sample-barcoded 5' primer and a J-beta primer mix that a second PCR of roughly 7 to 12 cycles was run. Each of the samples gave a minimum of 2.5 million paired-end reads that contained CDR3. From the 5' RACE reads, TCRdb called clonotypes with MiXCR, one entry per CDR3 protein. The data hold fewer than 900,000 distinct CDR3 sequences, with approximately 49% observed a single time. At least 6.5 million PBMCs were isolated per sample. Concerning this clonotype itself: What it binds is unknown.

The TCR originated in an older woman in good health. Source material: blood. J is TRBJ2-5 and V is TRBV5-1; no firm D call. This CDR3 reads CASSSKPTALRETQYF. For the CDR3, the DNA is TGCGCCAGCAGCTCCAAACCGACCGCTTTGCGAGAGACCCAGTACTTC.